Listed below are T cell receptor beta chains from one sample, sequenced in a study of T cells after yellow fever vaccination. TCRdb reanalysed the 5' RACE reads using MiXCR and keeps one entry per CDR3 protein. The profile shows hundreds of thousands of distinct CDR3 sequences, about a fifth of them singletons. The specimen was PBMCs, collected 15 days after the yellow fever booster vaccination. These receptor sequences come from a man aged 25 to 40 who received the YFV17D yellow fever vaccine. The CDR3 runs from the conserved cysteine through the conserved F or W. The D gene is left open where the match is weak. Expanded clones get a size class; other rows say once, few or many, or leave the size out.

TRBJ2-2 few - TRBV18 CASSPPGTRDGELFF TGTGCCAGCTCACCACCCGGGACGAGGGACGGGGAGCTGTTTTTT
TRBJ2-3 - - TRBV7-2 CASSSNRVSGTDTQYF TGTGCCAGCAGCTCTAATCGGGTGTCGGGCACAGATACGCAGTATTTT
TRBJ1-4 - - TRBV9 CASSTAPTTNEKLFF TGTGCCAGCAGCACCGCTCCCACAACTAATGAAAAACTGTTTTTT
TRBJ2-5 few - TRBV15 CATSRVAGQQETQYF TGTGCCACCAGCAGAGTGGCTGGACAGCAAGAGACCCAGTACTTC
TRBJ2-7 - - TRBV18 CASSPPTVGGYEQYF TGTGCCAGCTCACCACCGACCGTAGGGGGCTACGAGCAGTACTTC
TRBJ2-7 - - TRBV11-2 CASSFPRPYEQYF TGTGCCAGCAGCTTTCCTAGGCCCTACGAGCAGTACTTC
TRBJ2-7 - - TRBV28 CASSFSNYEQYF TGTGCCAGCAGTTTCAGCAACTACGAGCAGTACTTC
TRBJ2-7 few TRBD2 TRBV10-3 CAISESFSGRSGEQYF TGTGCCATCAGTGAGTCTTTTAGCGGGAGGTCTGGCGAGCAGTACTTC
TRBJ2-7 - - TRBV30 CAWSVRASVNYEQYF TGTGCCTGGAGTGTAAGGGCTAGCGTGAACTACGAGCAGTACTTC
TRBJ2-7 - - TRBV12-5 CASGLGGTEQYF TGTGCTAGTGGTTTGGGGGGTACCGAGCAGTACTTC
TRBJ2-7 few TRBD2 TRBV5-1 CASSTERGFGEQYF TGCGCCAGCAGCACAGAGCGGGGGTTCGGGGAGCAGTACTTC
TRBJ2-5 - - TRBV7-2 CASSFAGSNRETQYF TGTGCCAGCAGTTTCGCGGGGAGTAACCGAGAGACCCAGTACTTC
TRBJ2-3 few TRBD2 TRBV14 CASSQALAGVSTQYF TGTGCCAGCAGCCAAGCTTTAGCGGGAGTGAGTACGCAGTATTTT
TRBJ2-1 - - TRBV16 CASAMGAGDYNEQFF TGTGCCAGCGCAATGGGGGCGGGAGACTACAATGAGCAGTTCTTC
TRBJ2-2 few - TRBV20-1 CSATRPTGELFF TGCAGTGCTACCAGGCCTACCGGGGAGCTGTTTTTT
TRBJ1-6 few - TRBV27 CASSLSGSIGSPLHF TGTGCCAGCAGTTTATCGGGCAGTATCGGTTCACCCCTCCACTTT
TRBJ2-1 few - TRBV3-1 CASSQGAGKGEQFF TGTGCCAGCAGCCAAGGGGCAGGTAAAGGTGAGCAGTTCTTC
TRBJ2-7 - TRBD1 TRBV20-1 CSATPGQVSYEQYF TGCAGTGCTACCCCGGGACAGGTCTCCTACGAGCAGTACTTC
TRBJ2-1 - - TRBV2 CASSEWSGEQFF TGTGCCAGCAGTGAATGGAGCGGTGAGCAGTTCTTC
TRBJ1-1 few TRBD1 TRBV5-1 CASSNNRGLTEAFF TGCGCCAGCAGCAACAACAGGGGCCTCACTGAAGCTTTCTTT
TRBJ1-1 few - TRBV7-9 CASRKAVTEAFF TGTGCCAGCAGAAAGGCGGTCACTGAAGCTTTCTTT
TRBJ2-6 few - TRBV10-3 CAITPGHQKTGANVLTF TGTGCCATCACCCCGGGTCATCAGAAGACTGGGGCCAACGTCCTGACTTTC